The rows below give T cell receptor beta chains drawn from one sample of a study of cytomegalovirus exposure and HLA in healthy donors. Repertoires were generated with immunoSEQ multiplex PCR, while TCRdb's copy carries only in-frame clones and drops some. The data show more than 150,000 clones, around 80% seen once. Material: PBMCs. Receptors originate from a girl aged 2-10 years in good health and CMV-seropositive. Each CDR3 is given with its conserved first and last residue. A D gene is named only where the DNA matches it firmly. Rows give clone size only sometimes, using once, few, many, or a class for an expanded clone.

cdr3_length,d_call,clone_size,v_call,j_call,cdr3_aa,cdr3_nt
14,TRBD1,.,TRBV2,TRBJ1-6,CASTGTGDNSPLHF,TGTGCCAGCACCGGGACAGGGGACAATTCACCCCTCCACTTT
12,.,.,TRBV11-3,TRBJ2-1,CASEGPYNEQFF,TGTGCCAGCGAGGGCCCTTACAATGAGCAGTTCTTC
19,.,.,TRBV27,TRBJ1-2,CASSAIRLPTRGFNYGYTF,TGTGCCAGCAGTGCGATACGCCTCCCGACAAGAGGGTTTAACTATGGCTACACCTTC
14,TRBD2,.,TRBV2,TRBJ2-1,CAGLLTGGDNEQFF,TGTGCCGGACTGTTGACGGGGGGGGACAATGAGCAGTTCTTC
16,.,.,TRBV6-5,TRBJ1-2,CASSLPPRYSNYGYTF,TGTGCCAGCAGTTTGCCCCCGCGGTACTCTAACTATGGCTACACCTTC
15,.,.,TRBV11-2,TRBJ1-1,CASSLVWQTGTEAFF,TGTGCCAGCAGCTTGGTCTGGCAAACAGGCACTGAAGCTTTCTTT
12,.,.,TRBV6-1,TRBJ2-1,CAVERDLNEQFF,TGTGCCGTTGAGAGGGACTTAAATGAGCAGTTCTTC
15,TRBD2,.,TRBV2,TRBJ2-1,CASSEGAGPYNEQFF,TGTGCCAGCAGTGAGGGAGCGGGACCTTACAATGAGCAGTTCTTC
15,.,.,TRBV4-1,TRBJ1-1,CASSSPRGRNTEAFF,TGCGCCAGCAGCTCACCCAGGGGTCGGAACACTGAAGCTTTCTTT
13,.,.,TRBV18,TRBJ1-2,CASSPGSSYGYTF,TGTGCCAGCTCACCGGGCAGTTCCTATGGCTACACCTTC
15,TRBD1,.,TRBV18,TRBJ1-1,CASSPGTGMNTEAFF,TGTGCCAGCTCACCCGGGACAGGTATGAACACTGAAGCTTTCTTT
17,TRBD2,.,TRBV11-2,TRBJ2-7,CASSPPGGGAPSYEQYF,TGTGCCAGCAGCCCCCCCGGCGGGGGGGCTCCCTCCTACGAGCAGTACTTC
15,.,.,TRBV28,TRBJ2-2,CASTGTRLNTGELFF,TGTGCCAGCACCGGGACAAGGTTGAACACCGGGGAGCTGTTTTTT
16,.,few,TRBV10-1,TRBJ1-5,CARRSRDFRSSQPQHF,TGCGCCAGGCGTAGCCGGGACTTTAGGTCCAGTCAGCCCCAGCATTTT
15,TRBD2,once,TRBV2,TRBJ2-5,CASSELASGSHQQYF,TGTGCCAGCAGTGAACTGGCTAGCGGGAGTCATCAGCAGTACTTC
15,TRBD1,.,TRBV15,TRBJ1-1,CATSRGQGALSEAFF,TGTGCCACCAGCAGGGGTCAGGGGGCCTTAAGTGAAGCTTTCTTT
13,.,.,TRBV7-9,TRBJ1-2,CASSLNRVAGYTF,TGTGCCAGCAGCTTAAACAGGGTGGCTGGCTACACCTTC
18,.,.,TRBV4-1,TRBJ1-2,CASSQEGPGGNVGRGYTF,TGCGCCAGCAGCCAAGAGGGGCCGGGGGGCAACGTTGGTCGTGGCTACACCTTC
14,.,.,TRBV2,TRBJ1-2,CASSESTRVYGYTF,TGTGCCAGCAGTGAATCCACCAGGGTCTATGGCTACACCTTC
15,TRBD1,.,TRBV7-9,TRBJ2-5,CASSPETGGWITQYF,TGTGCCAGCAGCCCAGAGACAGGGGGGTGGATTACCCAGTACTTC
11,.,.,TRBV29-1,TRBJ1-2,CSVDNGVGYTF,TGCAGCGTTGATAACGGGGTTGGCTACACCTTC
15,TRBD1,.,TRBV29-1,TRBJ2-7,CSVGSTGAYPYEQYF,TGCAGCGTCGGCAGCACAGGGGCGTACCCCTACGAGCAGTACTTC
13,.,once,TRBV5-1,TRBJ1-1,CASSATGYTEAFF,TGCGCCAGCAGCGCCACAGGGTACACTGAAGCTTTCTTT
14,TRBD1,.,TRBV5-4,TRBJ2-7,CASSRGTGFYEQYF,TGTGCCAGCAGCCGAGGGACAGGCTTTTACGAGCAGTACTTC
13,.,.,TRBV30,TRBJ1-5,CAWSRDRDQPQHF,TGTGCCTGGAGTCGGGATAGAGATCAGCCCCAGCATTTT
13,.,.,TRBV10-2,TRBJ2-1,CASSSLSYNEQFF,TGCGCCAGCAGCTCCCTATCCTACAATGAGCAGTTCTTC
15,TRBD1,.,TRBV7-2,TRBJ2-1,CASSLGTGRGNEQFF,TGTGCCAGCAGCTTAGGGACAGGGAGAGGGAATGAGCAGTTCTTC
15,TRBD1,.,TRBV28,TRBJ1-1,CASSTPEGALAEAFF,TGTGCCAGCAGTACGCCTGAGGGGGCTTTGGCTGAAGCTTTCTTT
15,.,.,TRBV30,TRBJ2-3,CAWSLGGPRTDTQYF,TGTGCCTGGAGTCTCGGAGGACCTCGCACAGATACGCAGTATTTT